Below, 2 T cell receptor beta chains from the same sample are listed, as sequenced in a study of CD8+ T cells in alopecia areata. Reverse transcription of extracted RNA yielded cDNA, which provided the sequencing template. Clones were sequenced by immunoSEQ multiplex PCR, and TCRdb holds only the in-frame ones, with some missing. Among around 300,000 clones, roughly 60% were seen once, and the ten largest hold about 0.9%. Specified treatment: oral pan-JAK inhibitor, 5-10 mg twice daily. The sample in question was CD4+ T cells sorted from blood, obtained at approximately week 51, from a patient treated with tofacitinib. The receptors here all came from a human donor with alopecia areata.

CDR3 in DNA: TGTGCCAGCAGCGTAGGGAGGACAGGGACGTCCCACTACACCTTC. Translating it yields CASSVGRTGTSHYTF. J is TRBJ1-2 and V is TRBV9; 8 nucleotides agree with TRBD1. The CDR3 is 15 amino acids. The ends lost 0 bases at V and 10 bases at J; junction bases unmatched: 11. The germline gives CDR1 SGDLS, CDR2 YYNGEE.

This clone turned up a few times. This rearrangement joins TRBV5-1 to TRBJ1-2; TRBD1 matches 7 bases. The CDR3 covers 16 residues. Losses at the gene ends were 4 bases for V and 4 bases for J; bases not matched to a gene: 13. Germline CDR1 and CDR2: SGHRS and YFSETQ. In DNA, the CDR3 is TGCGCCAGCAGCCTACCCCGCGGAGGGGGCACCTATGGCTACACCTTC. This codes for CASSLPRGGGTYGYTF.